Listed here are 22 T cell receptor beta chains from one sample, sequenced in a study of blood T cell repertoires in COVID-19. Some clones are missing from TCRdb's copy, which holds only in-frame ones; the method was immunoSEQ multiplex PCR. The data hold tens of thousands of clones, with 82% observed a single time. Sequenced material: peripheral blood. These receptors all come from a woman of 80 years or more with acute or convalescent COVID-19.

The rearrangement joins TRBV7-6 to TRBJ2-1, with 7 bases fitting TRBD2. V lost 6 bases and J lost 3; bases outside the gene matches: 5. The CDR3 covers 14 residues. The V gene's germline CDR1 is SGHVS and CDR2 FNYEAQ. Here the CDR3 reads CASRRSSGYNEQFF. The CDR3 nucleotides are TGTGCCAGCAGGAGGTCTAGCGGCTACAATGAGCAGTTCTTC.

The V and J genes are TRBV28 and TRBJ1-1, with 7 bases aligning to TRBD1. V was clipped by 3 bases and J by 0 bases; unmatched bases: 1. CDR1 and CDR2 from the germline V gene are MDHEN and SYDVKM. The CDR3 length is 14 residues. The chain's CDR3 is CASSLGQLNTEAFF. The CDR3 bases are TGTGCCAGCAGTTTGGGACAGCTGAACACTGAAGCTTTCTTT.

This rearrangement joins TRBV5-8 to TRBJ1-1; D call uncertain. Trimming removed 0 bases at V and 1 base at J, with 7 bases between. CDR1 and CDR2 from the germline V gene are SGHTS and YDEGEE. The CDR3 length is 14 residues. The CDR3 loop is CASSLVWPNTEAFF. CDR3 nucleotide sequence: TGTGCCAGCAGCTTGGTTTGGCCGAACACTGAAGCTTTCTTT. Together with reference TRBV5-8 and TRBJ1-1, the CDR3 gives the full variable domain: EAGVTQSPTHLIKTRGQQATLRCSPISGHTSVYWYQQALGLGLQFLLWYDEGEERNRGNFPPRFSGRQFPNYSSELNVNALELEDSALYLCASSLVWPNTEAFFGQGTRLTVV.

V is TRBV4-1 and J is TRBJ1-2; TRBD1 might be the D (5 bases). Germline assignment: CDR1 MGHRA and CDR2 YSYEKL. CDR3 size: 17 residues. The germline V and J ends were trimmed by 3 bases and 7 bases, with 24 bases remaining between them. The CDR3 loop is CASSHHLGAREDGGYTF. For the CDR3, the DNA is TGCGCCAGCAGCCACCACCTCGGGGCCAGGGAGGATGGTGGCTACACCTTC.

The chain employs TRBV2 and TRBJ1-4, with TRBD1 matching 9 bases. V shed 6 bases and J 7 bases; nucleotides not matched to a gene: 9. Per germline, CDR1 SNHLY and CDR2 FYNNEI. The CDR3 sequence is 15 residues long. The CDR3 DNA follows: TGTGCCAGCAGGGTACAGGGGGCGCGGACTGAAAAACTGTTTTTT. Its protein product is CASRVQGARTEKLFF.

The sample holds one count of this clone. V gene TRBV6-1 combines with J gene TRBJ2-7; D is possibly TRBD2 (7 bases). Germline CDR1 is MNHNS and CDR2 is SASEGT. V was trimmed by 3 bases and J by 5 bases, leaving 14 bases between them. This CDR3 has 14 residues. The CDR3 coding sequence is TGTGCCAGCAGTGATTGGGGGGGGGCGAACGAGCAGTACTTC. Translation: CASSDWGGANEQYF.

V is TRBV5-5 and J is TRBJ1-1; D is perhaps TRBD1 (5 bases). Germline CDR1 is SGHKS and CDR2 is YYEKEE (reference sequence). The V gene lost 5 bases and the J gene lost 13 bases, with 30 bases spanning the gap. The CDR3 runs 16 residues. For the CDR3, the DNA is TGTGCCAGCAGGTTAATACCGACAGATCCCAACATAAGGGGTTTCTTT. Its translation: CASRLIPTDPNIRGFF.

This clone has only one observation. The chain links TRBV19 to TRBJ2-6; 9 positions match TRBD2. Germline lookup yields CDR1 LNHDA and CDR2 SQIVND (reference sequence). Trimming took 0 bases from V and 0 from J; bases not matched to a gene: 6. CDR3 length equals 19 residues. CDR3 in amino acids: CASSIDGASGVSGANVLTF. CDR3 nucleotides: TGTGCCAGTAGTATAGATGGGGCTAGCGGGGTCTCTGGGGCCAACGTCCTGACTTTC. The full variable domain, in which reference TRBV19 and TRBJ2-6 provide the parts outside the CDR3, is DGGITQSPKYLFRKEGQNVTLSCEQNLNHDAMYWYRQDPGQGLRLIYYSQIVNDFQKGDIAEGYSVSREKKESFPLTVTSAQKNPTAFYLCASSIDGASGVSGANVLTFGAGSRLTVL.

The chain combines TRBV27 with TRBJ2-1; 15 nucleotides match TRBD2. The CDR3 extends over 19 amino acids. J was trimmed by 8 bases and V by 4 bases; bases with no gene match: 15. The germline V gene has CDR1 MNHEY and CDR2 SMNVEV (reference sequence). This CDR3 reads CASSSWTSGRAGASDEQFF. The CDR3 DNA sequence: TGTGCCAGCAGTTCGTGGACTAGCGGGAGGGCCGGAGCGTCGGATGAGCAGTTCTTC.

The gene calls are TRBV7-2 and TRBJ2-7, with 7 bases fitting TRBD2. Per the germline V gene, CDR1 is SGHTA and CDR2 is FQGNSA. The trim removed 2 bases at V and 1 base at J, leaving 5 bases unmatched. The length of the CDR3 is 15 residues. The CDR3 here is CASSLSWGGSYEQYF. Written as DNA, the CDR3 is TGTGCCAGCAGCTTATCGTGGGGGGGTTCCTACGAGCAGTACTTC.

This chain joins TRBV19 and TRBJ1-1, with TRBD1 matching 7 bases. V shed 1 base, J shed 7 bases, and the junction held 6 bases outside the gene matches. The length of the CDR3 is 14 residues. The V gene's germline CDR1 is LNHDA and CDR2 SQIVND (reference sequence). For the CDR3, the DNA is TGTGCCAGTAGTATAGGATGGACAGGCGATGAAGCTTTCTTT. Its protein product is CASSIGWTGDEAFF. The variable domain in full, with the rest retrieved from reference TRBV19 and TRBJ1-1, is DGGITQSPKYLFRKEGQNVTLSCEQNLNHDAMYWYRQDPGQGLRLIYYSQIVNDFQKGDIAEGYSVSREKKESFPLTVTSAQKNPTAFYLCASSIGWTGDEAFFGQGTRLTVV.

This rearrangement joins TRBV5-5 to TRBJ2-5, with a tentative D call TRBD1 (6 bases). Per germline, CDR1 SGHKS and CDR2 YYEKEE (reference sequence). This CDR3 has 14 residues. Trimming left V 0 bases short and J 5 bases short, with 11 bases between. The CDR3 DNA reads TGTGCCAGCAGCTTGGAAGCAGGGGTCGAGACCCAGTACTTC. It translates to CASSLEAGVETQYF.

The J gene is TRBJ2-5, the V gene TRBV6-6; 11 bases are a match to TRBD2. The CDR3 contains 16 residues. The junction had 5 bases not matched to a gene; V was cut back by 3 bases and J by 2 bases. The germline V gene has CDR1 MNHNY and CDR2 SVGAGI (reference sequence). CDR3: CASSYSGRAGQETQYF. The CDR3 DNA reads TGTGCCAGCAGTTATAGCGGGAGGGCCGGGCAAGAGACCCAGTACTTC.

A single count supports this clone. This CDR3 is CASSLVGTGREKLFF. The CDR3 DNA is TGTGCCAGCAGTTTGGTTGGGACAGGGCGGGAAAAACTGTTTTTT. The chain carries TRBV27 and TRBJ1-4; 9 nucleotides agree with TRBD1. Germline V CDR1 and CDR2: MNHEY, SMNVEV (reference sequence). Unmatched junction bases numbered 7, after V lost 3 bases and J lost 8 bases. The CDR3 loop spans 15 amino acids.

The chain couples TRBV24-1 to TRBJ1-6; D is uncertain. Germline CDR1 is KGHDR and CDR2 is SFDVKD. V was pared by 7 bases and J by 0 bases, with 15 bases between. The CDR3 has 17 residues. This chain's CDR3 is CATRVVGEGSYNSPLHF. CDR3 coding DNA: TGTGCCACCAGGGTGGTAGGAGAGGGCTCCTATAATTCACCCCTCCACTTT.

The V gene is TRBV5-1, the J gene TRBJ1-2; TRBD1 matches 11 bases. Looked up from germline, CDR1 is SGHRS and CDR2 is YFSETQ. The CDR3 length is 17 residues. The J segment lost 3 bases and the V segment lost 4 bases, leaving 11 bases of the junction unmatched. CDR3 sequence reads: CASSAKEPGQGDYGYTF. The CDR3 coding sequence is TGCGCCAGCAGCGCAAAAGAACCGGGACAGGGGGACTATGGCTACACCTTC.

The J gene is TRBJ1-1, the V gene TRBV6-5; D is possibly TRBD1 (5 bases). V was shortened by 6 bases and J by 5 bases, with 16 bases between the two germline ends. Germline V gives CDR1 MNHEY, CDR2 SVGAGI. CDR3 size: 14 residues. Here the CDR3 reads CASRPGSWETEAFF. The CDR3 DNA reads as TGTGCCAGCAGACCAGGGTCGTGGGAAACTGAAGCTTTCTTT.

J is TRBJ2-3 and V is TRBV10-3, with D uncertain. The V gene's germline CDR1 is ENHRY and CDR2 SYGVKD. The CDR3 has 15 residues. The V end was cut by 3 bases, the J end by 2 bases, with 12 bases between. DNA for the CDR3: TGTGCCATCAGTGACCGGTCCCCCCTCACAGATACGCAGTATTTT. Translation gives CAISDRSPLTDTQYF.

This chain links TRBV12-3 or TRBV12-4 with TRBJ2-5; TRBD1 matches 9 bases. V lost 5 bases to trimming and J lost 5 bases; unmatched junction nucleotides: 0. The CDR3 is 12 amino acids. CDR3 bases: TGTGCCAGCAGTACAGGGGGCGAGACCCAGTACTTC. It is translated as CASSTGGETQYF.

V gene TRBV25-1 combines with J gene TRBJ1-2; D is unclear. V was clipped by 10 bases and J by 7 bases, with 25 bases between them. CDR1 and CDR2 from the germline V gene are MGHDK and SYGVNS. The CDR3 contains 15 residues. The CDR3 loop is CATAFDQLSGSGYTF. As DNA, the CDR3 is TGTGCCACCGCATTCGACCAATTATCGGGGTCTGGCTACACCTTC.

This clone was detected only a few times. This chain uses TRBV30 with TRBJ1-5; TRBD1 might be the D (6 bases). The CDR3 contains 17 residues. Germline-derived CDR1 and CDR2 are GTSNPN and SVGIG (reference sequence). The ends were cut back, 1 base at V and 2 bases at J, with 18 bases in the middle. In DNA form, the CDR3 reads TGTGCCTGGAGTGATCCGGGGGGGCGACGGGGCAATCAGCCCCAGCATTTT. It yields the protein CAWSDPGGRRGNQPQHF.

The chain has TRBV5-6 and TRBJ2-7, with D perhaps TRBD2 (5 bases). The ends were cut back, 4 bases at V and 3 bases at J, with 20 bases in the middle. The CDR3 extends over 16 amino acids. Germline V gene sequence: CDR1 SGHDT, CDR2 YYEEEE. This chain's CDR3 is CASSPRLKPVYYEQYF. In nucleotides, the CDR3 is TGTGCCAGCAGCCCACGACTAAAGCCGGTTTACTACGAGCAGTACTTC.